Each of the 17 T cell receptor beta chains below was sequenced from the same sample in a study of blood T cell repertoires in COVID-19. Data came from immunoSEQ multiplex PCR; TCRdb stores just in-frame clones and leaves some out. Of under 200,000 clones detected, around 89% appear once; the ten largest clones hold 6.6%. The sequenced sample was PBMCs or T cells enriched from blood (not recorded which). The receptor source for this set is a woman aged 50 to 65 who had recovered from COVID-19.

The rearrangement uses TRBV6-5 and TRBJ2-3, with D maybe TRBD1 (7 bases). Trimming pared 6 bases from V and 6 bases from J, leaving 10 bases between. The CDR3 consists of 12 residues. The germline CDR1 and CDR2 sequences are MNHEY and SVGAGI. This chain's CDR3 is CASSQGGDTQYF. The CDR3 region has the DNA TGTGCCAGCAGCCAGGGGGGCGATACGCAGTATTTT.

This clone turned up a few times. The genes are TRBV10-3 and TRBJ1-1, with a tentative D call TRBD1 (6 bases). CDR1 is ENHRY, CDR2 SYGVKD, per germline. Trimming shortened V by 11 bases and J by 1 base, and 17 bases separated the two germline ends. The CDR3 has 14 residues. The CDR3 nucleotides are TGTGCCGCCAAGTCAGGGGCCGGGAACACTGAAGCTTTCTTT. This translates into CAAKSGAGNTEAFF.

J is TRBJ1-6 and V is TRBV30; possibly TRBD1 for D (5 bases). CDR1 is GTSNPN and CDR2 is SVGIG in the germline V gene (reference sequence). This CDR3 is 14 amino acids long. V was clipped by 2 bases and J by 10 bases, with 15 bases between them. CDR3 nucleotides: TGTGCCTGGAGTCGAACAGGTGTAACGTCACCCCTCCACTTT. This sequence encodes CAWSRTGVTSPLHF.

The genes are TRBV19 and TRBJ2-4; a possible D gene is TRBD2 (5 bases). Germline loops: CDR1 LNHDA, CDR2 SQIVND (reference sequence). CDR3 length equals 14 residues. With 7 bases removed from V and 0 bases from J, the gap between germline ends came to 10 bases. The CDR3 protein is CASNSGLAKNIQYF. The CDR3 bases are TGTGCCAGTAACAGCGGTTTAGCCAAAAACATTCAGTACTTC.

A word on this clone: The same CDR3 also results from other DNA sequences found in this sample. The gene calls are TRBV14 and TRBJ1-1; a weak D match, TRBD1 (5 bases). The CDR3 has 13 amino acids. V was pared by 6 bases and J by 0 bases, with 8 bases between. Germline CDR1 and CDR2: SGHDN and FVKESK. CDR3 residues: CASSRQLNTEAFF. The DNA of the CDR3 is TGTGCCAGCAGTCGACAGTTGAACACTGAAGCTTTCTTT. The entire variable domain, with the rest obtained from reference TRBV14 and TRBJ1-1, is as follows: EAGVTQFPSHSVIEKGQTVTLRCDPISGHDNLYWYRRVMGKEIKFLLHFVKESKQDESGMPNNRFLAERTGGTYSTLKVQPAELEDSGVYFCASSRQLNTEAFFGQGTRLTVV.

This chain connects TRBV27 to TRBJ2-7; 11 bases align to TRBD1. Trimming took 6 bases from V and 5 from J; bases not matched to a gene: 12. CDR3 length: 16 residues. From germline, CDR1 is MNHEY and CDR2 SMNVEV (reference sequence). The CDR3 DNA sequence: TGTGCCAGCAGCCCGAAGGACAGGGGGCTCAGTCACGAGCAGTACTTC. This gives the protein CASSPKDRGLSHEQYF.

This chain uses TRBV25-1 with TRBJ1-1; D is unclear. V shed 4 bases and J shed 5 bases, with 8 bases lying between them. Germline lookup yields CDR1 MGHDK and CDR2 SYGVNS. The CDR3 has 12 amino acids. Here the CDR3 reads CASSVVGTEAFF. DNA of the CDR3: TGTGCCAGCAGTGTAGTCGGTACTGAAGCTTTCTTT.

This chain's CDR3 is CASSENLRGAGNYGYTF. CDR3 in DNA: TGTGCCAGTAGTGAGAATTTGCGGGGGGCTGGTAACTATGGCTACACCTTC. The chain has TRBV19 and TRBJ1-2; perhaps TRBD1 as D (6 bases). Germline CDR1 and CDR2: LNHDA and SQIVND (reference sequence). Trimming removed 5 bases from V and 1 base from J, with 20 bases in between. The CDR3 loop spans 17 amino acids.

The CDR3 loop is CASTLQGAGGNTIYF. The DNA for the CDR3 is TGTGCCAGTACCCTCCAGGGGGCGGGAGGAAACACCATATATTTT. This sequence joins TRBV19 and TRBJ1-3; 8 bases line up with TRBD1. The CDR3 has 15 residues. From germline, CDR1 is LNHDA and CDR2 SQIVND (reference sequence). Losses at the gene ends were 7 bases for V and 4 bases for J; bases not matched to a gene: 9. The full variable domain, with the rest looked up from reference TRBV19 and TRBJ1-3, is DGGITQSPKYLFRKEGQNVTLSCEQNLNHDAMYWYRQDPGQGLRLIYYSQIVNDFQKGDIAEGYSVSREKKESFPLTVTSAQKNPTAFYLCASTLQGAGGNTIYFGEGSWLTVV.

The chain carries TRBV6-1 and TRBJ2-1; 14 positions agree with TRBD2. Unmatched junction bases numbered 3, after V lost 2 bases and J lost 12 bases. Germline CDR1 is MNHNS and CDR2 is SASEGT. The CDR3 consists of 14 residues. The CDR3 region has the DNA TGTGCCAGCAGTGAAATAGGACTAGCGGGGGGGCAGTTCTTC. Residues: CASSEIGLAGGQFF.

The chain links TRBV19 to TRBJ2-7; 10 bases align to TRBD2. V was clipped by 8 bases and J by 7 bases; unmatched bases: 11. The CDR3 is 14 residues long. From germline, CDR1 is LNHDA and CDR2 SQIVND (reference sequence). The CDR3 reads CASRLSGGEREQYF. In DNA, the CDR3 is TGTGCCAGTCGGCTCAGCGGGGGGGAAAGAGAGCAGTACTTC.

The rearrangement joins TRBV7-2 to TRBJ2-7, with D possibly TRBD2 on 7 matching bases. Trimming left V 3 bases short and J 5 bases short, with 11 bases between. The CDR3 loop spans 13 amino acids. Germline V gives CDR1 SGHTA, CDR2 FQGNSA. As DNA, the CDR3 is TGTGCCAGCAGCTTGGGGGGGGCCAACGAGCAGTACTTC. Encoded protein: CASSLGGANEQYF.

This chain connects TRBV3-1 (or the pseudogene TRBV3-2) to TRBJ2-5; TRBD2 agrees at 10 bases. V dropped 5 bases and J dropped 5; count of bases not matched to a gene: 8. This CDR3 has 15 amino acids. Germline-derived CDR1 and CDR2 are LGHDT and YNNKEL (reference sequence). CDR3 coding DNA: TGTGCCAGCAGCTTAAAGCGGGGGGGCAGCGAGACCCAGTACTTC. Translating gives CASSLKRGGSETQYF.

This clone was counted once. The genes are TRBV11-2 and TRBJ1-2; a possible D gene is TRBD1 (5 bases). Trimming stripped 0 bases from V and 5 bases from J, with 7 bases between. CDR3 length equals 13 residues. Germline V lookup: CDR1 SGHAT, CDR2 FQNNGV. CDR3 residues: CASSLDAGYGYTF. For the CDR3, the DNA is TGTGCCAGCAGCTTAGATGCAGGGTATGGCTACACCTTC. Supplemented by reference TRBV11-2 and TRBJ1-2, the full variable domain reads EAGVAQSPRYKIIEKRQSVAFWCNPISGHATLYWYQQILGQGPKLLIQFQNNGVVDDSQLPKDRFSAERLKGVDSTLKIQPAKLEDSAVYLCASSLDAGYGYTFGSGTRLTVV.

The gene calls are TRBV6-2 or TRBV6-3 and TRBJ2-7; 15 nucleotides match TRBD2. The germline V gene encodes CDR1 MNHEY and CDR2 SVGEGT. The CDR3 length is 18 residues. Trimming removed 5 bases from V and 2 bases from J; junction bases left unmatched: 10. The CDR3 bases are TGTGCCAGCAGTCACCCGGGACTAGCGGGGGGCGTCACCTACGAGCAGTACTTC. This gives the protein CASSHPGLAGGVTYEQYF.

This rearrangement joins TRBV18 to TRBJ1-1; tentative D call: TRBD1 (6 bases). The CDR3 has 15 amino acids. Between the trimmed V and J ends, which lost 6 bases and 1 base, there was a span of 15 bases. Germline V CDR1 and CDR2: KGHSH, LQKENI. CDR3 nucleotide sequence: TGTGCCAGCTCCCAAAGCGGACAGACGAACACTGAAGCTTTCTTT. This codes for CASSQSGQTNTEAFF.

The V gene is TRBV3-1 (or the pseudogene TRBV3-2), the J gene TRBJ1-1; a weak D match, TRBD1 (6 bases). V lost 1 base and J lost 4, with 13 bases in between. The CDR3 sequence is 15 residues long. Germline CDR1 and CDR2: LGHDT and YNNKEL (reference sequence). CDR3 in DNA: TGTGCCAGCAGCCAAGGACCCCAGGGGAGCACTGAAGCTTTCTTT. Encoded protein: CASSQGPQGSTEAFF.